This T cell receptor (beta chain) was retrieved from a study of blood T cell repertoires in COVID-19. Participants were placed into cohorts based on the clinical history they reported. Recovered status in Cohort 3 required two negative PCRs, clearance, or symptom resolution. Here immunoSEQ multiplex PCR was the method, and the copy in TCRdb shows in-frame clones only, minus some. The sample shows around 300,000 clones, 80% to 90% of them seen only once. Germline-derived CDR1 and CDR2 are SGHTA and FQGTGA. V lost 6 bases and J lost 5; bases outside the gene matches: 12. This CDR3 is 15 amino acids long.

This chain uses TRBV7-3 with TRBJ2-7; 8 nucleotides align to TRBD1. This sequence originates from a man aged 30-40 years who had recovered from COVID-19. The sequenced sample was PBMCs or T cells enriched from blood (not recorded which). This CDR3 reads CASSLGTTGAHEQYF. As DNA, the CDR3 is TGTGCCAGCAGTTTAGGGACGACAGGGGCCCACGAGCAGTACTTC.